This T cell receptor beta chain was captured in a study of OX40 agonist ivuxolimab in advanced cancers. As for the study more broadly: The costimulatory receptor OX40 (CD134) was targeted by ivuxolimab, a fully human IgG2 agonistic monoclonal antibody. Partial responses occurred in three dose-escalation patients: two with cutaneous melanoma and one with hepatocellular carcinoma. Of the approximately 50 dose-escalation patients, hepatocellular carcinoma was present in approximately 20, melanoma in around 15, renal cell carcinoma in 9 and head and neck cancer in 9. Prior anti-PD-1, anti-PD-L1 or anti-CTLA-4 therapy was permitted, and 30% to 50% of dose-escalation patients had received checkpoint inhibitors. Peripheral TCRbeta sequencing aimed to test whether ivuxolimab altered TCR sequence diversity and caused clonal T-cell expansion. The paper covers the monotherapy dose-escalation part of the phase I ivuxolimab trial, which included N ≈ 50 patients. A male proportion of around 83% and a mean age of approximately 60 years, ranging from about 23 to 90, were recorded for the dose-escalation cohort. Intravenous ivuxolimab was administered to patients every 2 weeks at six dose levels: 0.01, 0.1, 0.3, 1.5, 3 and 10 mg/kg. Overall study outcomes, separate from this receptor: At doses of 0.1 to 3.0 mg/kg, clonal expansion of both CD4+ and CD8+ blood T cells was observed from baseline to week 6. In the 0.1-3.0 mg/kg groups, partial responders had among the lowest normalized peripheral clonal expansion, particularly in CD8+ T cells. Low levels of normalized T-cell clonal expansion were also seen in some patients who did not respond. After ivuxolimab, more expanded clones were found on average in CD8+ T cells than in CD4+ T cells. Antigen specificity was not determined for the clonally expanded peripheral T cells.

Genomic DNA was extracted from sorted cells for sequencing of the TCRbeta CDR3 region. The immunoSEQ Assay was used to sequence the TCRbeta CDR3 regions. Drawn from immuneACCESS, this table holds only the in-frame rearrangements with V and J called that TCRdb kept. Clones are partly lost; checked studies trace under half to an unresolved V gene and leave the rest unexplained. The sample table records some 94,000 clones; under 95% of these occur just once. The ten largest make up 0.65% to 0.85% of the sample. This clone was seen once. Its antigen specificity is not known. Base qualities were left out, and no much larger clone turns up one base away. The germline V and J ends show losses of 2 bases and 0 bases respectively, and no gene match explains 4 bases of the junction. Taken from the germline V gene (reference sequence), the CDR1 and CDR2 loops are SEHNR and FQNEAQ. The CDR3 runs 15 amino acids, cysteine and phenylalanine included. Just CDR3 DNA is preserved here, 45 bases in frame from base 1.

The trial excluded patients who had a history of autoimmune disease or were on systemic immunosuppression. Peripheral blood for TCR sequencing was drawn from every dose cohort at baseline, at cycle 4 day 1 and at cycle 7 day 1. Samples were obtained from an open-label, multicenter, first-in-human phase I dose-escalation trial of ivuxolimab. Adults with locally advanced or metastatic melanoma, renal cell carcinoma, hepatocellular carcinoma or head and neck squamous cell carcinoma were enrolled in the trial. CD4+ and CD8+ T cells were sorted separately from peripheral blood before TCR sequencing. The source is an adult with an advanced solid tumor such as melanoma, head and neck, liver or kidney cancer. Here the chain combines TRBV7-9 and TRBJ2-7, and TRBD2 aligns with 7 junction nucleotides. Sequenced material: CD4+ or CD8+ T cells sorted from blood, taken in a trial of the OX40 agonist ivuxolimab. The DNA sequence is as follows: TGTGCCAGCAGCTTACGCGGGGGATTCTCCTACGAGCAGTACTTC. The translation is CASSLRGGFSYEQYF.